Listed below are T cell receptor beta chains from one sample, sequenced in a study of human T cells and chemical hapten exposure. TCRdb independently ran MiXCR on the RACE reads; one entry per CDR3 protein. This sample carries under 120,000 distinct CDR3 sequences, around 10% of them seen once, and the ten largest clones take roughly 3.5%. This sample comprised whole blood, obtained in connection with sensitization to the hapten diphenylcyclopropenone (DPC). Every receptor here comes from a woman aged 35 to 49 with alopecia areata. Some clones in this sample may be carry-over from other donors' samples. Both conserved end residues are part of each CDR3. The order of the fields is J gene, V gene, CDR3 length, clone size, D gene, CDR3 DNA, CDR3 protein. A D gene is named only where the DNA matches it firmly. A row's size may be missing; if present it is once, few, many or a size class.

TRBJ2-2 TRBV30 14 many TRBD1 TGTGCCTTTACACCGGGACAGGGTGTCGGGGAGCTGTTTTTT CAFTPGQGVGELFF
TRBJ1-1 TRBV20-1 12 few TRBD1 TGCTCGACAGACAGGGAAGAACCTGAAGCTTTCTTT CSTDREEPEAFF
TRBJ1-5 TRBV5-6 14 many NA TGTGCCAGCAGCGCAGGGAAGACTTATCAGCCCCAGCATTTT CASSAGKTYQPQHF
TRBJ2-1 TRBV2 13 NA NA TGTGCCAGCAGTGAAGCGGGGCAAGGTGAGCAGTTCTTC CASSEAGQGEQFF
TRBJ2-1 TRBV3-1 13 many NA TGTGCCAGCAGCCAAGCAGCTTCCAATGAGCAGTTCTTC CASSQAASNEQFF
TRBJ1-5 TRBV7-9 18 NA NA TGTGCCAGCAGCTTAGAGGTCGGGGCAATTCGAGGCAATCAGCCCCAGCATTTT CASSLEVGAIRGNQPQHF
TRBJ1-2 TRBV18 12 NA NA TGTGCCAGCTCACCACAGGTCTATGGCTACACCTTC CASSPQVYGYTF
TRBJ2-3 TRBV4-3 13 many NA TGCGCCAGCAGCAGAGGGAACACAGATACGCAGTATTTT CASSRGNTDTQYF
TRBJ1-5 TRBV19 15 many NA TGTGCCAGTAGTATAGTGGGGGGGCCGGCTCAGCCCCAGCATTTT CASSIVGGPAQPQHF
TRBJ1-2 TRBV27 14 NA NA TGTGCCAGCAGTCTCAGACCCGCGGGATATGGCTACACCTTC CASSLRPAGYGYTF
TRBJ1-1 TRBV6-2/TRBV6-3 13 many NA TGTGCCAGCAGTTACGTCGGGGGCACTGAAGCTTTCTTT CASSYVGGTEAFF
TRBJ1-1 TRBV6-2/TRBV6-3 13 NA NA TGTGCCAGCAGTTACATCGTGAGCACTGAAGCTTTCTTT CASSYIVSTEAFF
TRBJ2-4 TRBV29-1 18 many TRBD1 TGCAGCGTTGAAGGGCCCGGGACAGGGGGCTTAACCAAAAACATTCAGTACTTC CSVEGPGTGGLTKNIQYF
TRBJ2-7 TRBV27 14 many TRBD1 TGTGCCAGCAGTCCCGGACAGGGTTGGGACGAGCAGTACTTC CASSPGQGWDEQYF
TRBJ2-5 TRBV6-1 13 few NA TGTGCCAGCAGTGAAGGAACCAGAGAGACCCAGTACTTC CASSEGTRETQYF
TRBJ2-5 TRBV20-1 15 few NA TGCAGTGCTAGACCGGGACGGCCCGAGGTAGAGACCCAGTACTTC CSARPGRPEVETQYF